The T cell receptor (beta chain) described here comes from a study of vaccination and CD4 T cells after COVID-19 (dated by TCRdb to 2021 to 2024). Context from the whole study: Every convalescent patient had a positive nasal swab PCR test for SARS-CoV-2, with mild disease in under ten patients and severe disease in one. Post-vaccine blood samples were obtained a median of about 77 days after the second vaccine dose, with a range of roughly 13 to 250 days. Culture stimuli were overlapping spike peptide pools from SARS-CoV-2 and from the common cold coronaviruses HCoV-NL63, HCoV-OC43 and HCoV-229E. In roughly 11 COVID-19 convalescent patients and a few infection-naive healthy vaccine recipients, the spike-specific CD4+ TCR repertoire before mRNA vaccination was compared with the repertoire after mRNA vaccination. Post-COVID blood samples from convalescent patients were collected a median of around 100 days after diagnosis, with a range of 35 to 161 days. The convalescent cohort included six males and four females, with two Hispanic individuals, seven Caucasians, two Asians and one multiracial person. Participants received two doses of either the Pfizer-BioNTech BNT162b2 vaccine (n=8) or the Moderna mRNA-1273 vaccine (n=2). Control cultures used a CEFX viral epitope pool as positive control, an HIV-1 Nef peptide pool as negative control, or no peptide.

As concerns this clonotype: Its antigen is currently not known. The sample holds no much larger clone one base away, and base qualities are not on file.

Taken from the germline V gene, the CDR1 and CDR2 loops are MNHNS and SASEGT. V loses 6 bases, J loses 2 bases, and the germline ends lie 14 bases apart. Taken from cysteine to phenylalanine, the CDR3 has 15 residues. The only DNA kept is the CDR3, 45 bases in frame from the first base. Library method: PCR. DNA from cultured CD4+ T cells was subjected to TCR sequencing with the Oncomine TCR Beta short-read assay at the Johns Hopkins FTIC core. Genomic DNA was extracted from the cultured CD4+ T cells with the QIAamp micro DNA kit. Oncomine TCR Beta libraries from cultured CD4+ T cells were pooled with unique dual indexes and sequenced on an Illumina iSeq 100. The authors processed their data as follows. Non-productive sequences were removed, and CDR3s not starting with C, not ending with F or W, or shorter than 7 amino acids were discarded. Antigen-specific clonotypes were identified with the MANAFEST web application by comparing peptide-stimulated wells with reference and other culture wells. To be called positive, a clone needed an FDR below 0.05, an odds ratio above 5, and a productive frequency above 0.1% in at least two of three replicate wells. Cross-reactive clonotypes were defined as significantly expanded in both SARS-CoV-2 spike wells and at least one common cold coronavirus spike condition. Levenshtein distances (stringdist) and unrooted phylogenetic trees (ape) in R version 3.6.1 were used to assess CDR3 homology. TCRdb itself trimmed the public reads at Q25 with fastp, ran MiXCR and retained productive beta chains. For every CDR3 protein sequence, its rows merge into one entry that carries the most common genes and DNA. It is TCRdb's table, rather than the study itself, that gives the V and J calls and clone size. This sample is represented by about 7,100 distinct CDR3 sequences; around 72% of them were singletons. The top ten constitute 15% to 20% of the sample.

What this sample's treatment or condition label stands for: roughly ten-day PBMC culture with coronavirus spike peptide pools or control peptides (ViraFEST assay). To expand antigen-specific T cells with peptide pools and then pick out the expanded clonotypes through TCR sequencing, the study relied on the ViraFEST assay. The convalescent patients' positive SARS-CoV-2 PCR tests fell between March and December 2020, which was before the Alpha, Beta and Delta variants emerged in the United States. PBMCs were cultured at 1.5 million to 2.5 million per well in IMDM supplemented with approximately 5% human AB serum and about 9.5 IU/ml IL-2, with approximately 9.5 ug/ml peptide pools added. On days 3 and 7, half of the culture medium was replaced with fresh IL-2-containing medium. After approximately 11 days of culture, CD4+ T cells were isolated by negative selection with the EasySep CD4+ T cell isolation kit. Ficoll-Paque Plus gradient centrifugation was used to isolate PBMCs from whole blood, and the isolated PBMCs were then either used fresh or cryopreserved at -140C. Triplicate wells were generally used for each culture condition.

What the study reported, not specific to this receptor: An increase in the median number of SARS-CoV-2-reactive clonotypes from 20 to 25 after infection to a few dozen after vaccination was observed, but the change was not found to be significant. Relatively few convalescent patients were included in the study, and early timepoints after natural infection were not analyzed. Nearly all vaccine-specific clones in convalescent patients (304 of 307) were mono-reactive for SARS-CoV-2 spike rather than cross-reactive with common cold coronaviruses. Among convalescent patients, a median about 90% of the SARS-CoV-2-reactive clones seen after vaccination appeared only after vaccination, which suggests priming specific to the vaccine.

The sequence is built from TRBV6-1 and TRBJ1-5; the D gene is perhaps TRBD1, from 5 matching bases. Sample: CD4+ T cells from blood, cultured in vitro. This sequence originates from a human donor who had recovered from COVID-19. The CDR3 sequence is CASSSDRVRNQPQHF. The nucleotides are TGTGCCAGCAGCTCTGACAGAGTGCGCAATCAGCCCCAGCATTTT.